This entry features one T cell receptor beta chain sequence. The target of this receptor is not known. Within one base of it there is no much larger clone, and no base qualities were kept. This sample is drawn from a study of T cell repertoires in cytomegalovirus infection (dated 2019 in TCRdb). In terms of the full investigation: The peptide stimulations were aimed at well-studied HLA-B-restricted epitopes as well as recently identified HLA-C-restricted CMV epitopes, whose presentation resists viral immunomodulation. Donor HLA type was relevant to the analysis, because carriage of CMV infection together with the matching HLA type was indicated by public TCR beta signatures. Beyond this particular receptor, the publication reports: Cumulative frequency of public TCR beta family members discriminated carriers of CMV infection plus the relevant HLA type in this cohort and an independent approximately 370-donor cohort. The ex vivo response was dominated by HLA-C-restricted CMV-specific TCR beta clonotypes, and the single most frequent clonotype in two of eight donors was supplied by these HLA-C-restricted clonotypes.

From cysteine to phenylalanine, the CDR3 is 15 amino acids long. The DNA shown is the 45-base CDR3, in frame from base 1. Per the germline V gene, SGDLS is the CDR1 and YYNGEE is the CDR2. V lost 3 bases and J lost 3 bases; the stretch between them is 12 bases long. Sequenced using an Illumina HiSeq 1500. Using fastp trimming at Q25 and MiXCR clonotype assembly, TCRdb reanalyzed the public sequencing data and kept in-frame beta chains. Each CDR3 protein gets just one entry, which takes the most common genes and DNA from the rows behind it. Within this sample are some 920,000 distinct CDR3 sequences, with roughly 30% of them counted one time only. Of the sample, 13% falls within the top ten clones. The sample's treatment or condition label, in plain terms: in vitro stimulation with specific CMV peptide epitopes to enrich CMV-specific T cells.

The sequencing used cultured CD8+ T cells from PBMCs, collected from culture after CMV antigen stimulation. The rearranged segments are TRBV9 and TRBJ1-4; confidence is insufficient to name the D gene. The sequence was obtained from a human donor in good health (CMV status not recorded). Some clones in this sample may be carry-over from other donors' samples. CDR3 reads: CASSAADASNEKLFF. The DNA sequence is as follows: TGTGCCAGCAGCGCTGCAGACGCGTCTAATGAAAAACTGTTTTTT.